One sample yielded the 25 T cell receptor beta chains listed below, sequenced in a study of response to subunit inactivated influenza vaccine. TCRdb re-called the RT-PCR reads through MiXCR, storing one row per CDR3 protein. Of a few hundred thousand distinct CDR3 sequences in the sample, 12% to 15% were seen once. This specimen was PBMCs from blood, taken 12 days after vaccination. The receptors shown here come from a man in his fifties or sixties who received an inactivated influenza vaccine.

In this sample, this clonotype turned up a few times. The CDR3 reads CASSFRLGSEKLFF. The CDR3, as DNA: TGTGCCAGCAGTTTCCGCCTTGGATCCGAAAAACTGTTTTTT. The chain joins TRBV27 to TRBJ1-4; D not resolved. This CDR3 spans 14 amino acids. Germline assignment: CDR1 MNHEY and CDR2 SMNVEV (reference sequence). V shed 3 bases and J shed 8 bases, with 13 bases lying between them.

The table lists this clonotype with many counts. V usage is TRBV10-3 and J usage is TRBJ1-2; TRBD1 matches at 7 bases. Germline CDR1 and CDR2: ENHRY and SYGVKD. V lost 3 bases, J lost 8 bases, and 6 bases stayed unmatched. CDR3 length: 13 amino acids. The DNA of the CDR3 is TGTGCCATCAGTGAAAGGGGGCTAGACGGCTACACCTTC. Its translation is CAISERGLDGYTF.

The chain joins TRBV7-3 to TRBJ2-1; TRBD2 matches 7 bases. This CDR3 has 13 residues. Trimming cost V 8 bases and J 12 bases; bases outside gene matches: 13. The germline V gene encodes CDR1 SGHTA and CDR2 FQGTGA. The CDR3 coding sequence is TGTGCCAGCGCGGGAGAGCCATCTTTCGTGCAGTTCTTC. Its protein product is CASAGEPSFVQFF.

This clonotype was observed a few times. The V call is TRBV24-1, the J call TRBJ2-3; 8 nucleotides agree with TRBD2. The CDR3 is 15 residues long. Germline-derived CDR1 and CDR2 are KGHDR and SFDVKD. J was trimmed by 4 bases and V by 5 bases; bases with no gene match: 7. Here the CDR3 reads CATSAAGGGPDTQYF. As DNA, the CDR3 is TGTGCCACCAGTGCGGCCGGCGGGGGGCCAGATACGCAGTATTTT.

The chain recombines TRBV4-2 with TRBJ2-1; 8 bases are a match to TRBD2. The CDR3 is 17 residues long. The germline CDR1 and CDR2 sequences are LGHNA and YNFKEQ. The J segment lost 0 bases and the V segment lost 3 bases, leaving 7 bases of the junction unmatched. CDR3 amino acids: CASSQGNSGDSYNEQFF. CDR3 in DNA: TGTGCCAGCAGCCAGGGTAATAGCGGGGACTCCTACAATGAGCAGTTCTTC.

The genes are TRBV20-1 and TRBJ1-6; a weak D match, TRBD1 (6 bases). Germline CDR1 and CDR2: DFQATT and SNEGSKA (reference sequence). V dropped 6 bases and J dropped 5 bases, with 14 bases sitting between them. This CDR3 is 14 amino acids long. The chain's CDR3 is CSAGGATDNSPLHF. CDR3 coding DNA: TGCAGTGCGGGGGGGGCCACAGATAATTCACCCCTCCACTTT.

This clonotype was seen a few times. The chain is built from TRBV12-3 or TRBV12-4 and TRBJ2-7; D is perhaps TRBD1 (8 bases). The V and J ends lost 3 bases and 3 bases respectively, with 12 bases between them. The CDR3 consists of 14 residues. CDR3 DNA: TGTGCCAGCAGTTTGACAGGGGAGGGCTACGAGCAGTACTTC. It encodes CASSLTGEGYEQYF.

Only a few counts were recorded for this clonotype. Written as DNA, the CDR3 is TGTGCCATCAGCCAAACAGGGAATCAGCCCCAGCATTTT. Protein: CAISQTGNQPQHF. V gene TRBV10-3 combines with J gene TRBJ1-5; TRBD1 is a possible D gene (6 bases). The CDR3 totals 13 residues. Germline V gene data show CDR1 as ENHRY and CDR2 as SYGVKD. Trimming left V 6 bases short and J 4 bases short, with 10 bases between.

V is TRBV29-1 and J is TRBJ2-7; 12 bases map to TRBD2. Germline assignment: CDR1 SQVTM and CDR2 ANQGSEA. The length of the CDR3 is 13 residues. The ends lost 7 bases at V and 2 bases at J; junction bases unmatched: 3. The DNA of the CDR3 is TGCAGCGGGCGACTAGCGGGAGCCTACGAGCAGTACTTC. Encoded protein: CSGRLAGAYEQYF.

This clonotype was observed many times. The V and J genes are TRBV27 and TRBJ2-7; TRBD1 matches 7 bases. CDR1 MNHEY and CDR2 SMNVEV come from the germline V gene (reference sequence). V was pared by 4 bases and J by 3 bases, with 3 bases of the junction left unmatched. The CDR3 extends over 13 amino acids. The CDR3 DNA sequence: TGTGCCAGCAGTTCGACAGGGTACTACGAGCAGTACTTC. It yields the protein CASSSTGYYEQYF.

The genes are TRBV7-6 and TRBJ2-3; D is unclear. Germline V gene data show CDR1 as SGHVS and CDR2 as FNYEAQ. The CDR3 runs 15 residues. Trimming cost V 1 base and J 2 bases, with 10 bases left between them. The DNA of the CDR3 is TGTGCCAGCAGCTTAGTAGGATCGGCCACAGATACGCAGTATTTT. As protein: CASSLVGSATDTQYF.

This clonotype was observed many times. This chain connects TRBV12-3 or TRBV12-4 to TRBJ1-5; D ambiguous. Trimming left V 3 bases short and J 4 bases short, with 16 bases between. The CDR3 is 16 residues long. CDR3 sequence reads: CASSLRGGVKNQPQHF. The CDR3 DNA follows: TGTGCCAGCAGTTTGAGAGGCGGGGTGAAAAATCAGCCCCAGCATTTT.

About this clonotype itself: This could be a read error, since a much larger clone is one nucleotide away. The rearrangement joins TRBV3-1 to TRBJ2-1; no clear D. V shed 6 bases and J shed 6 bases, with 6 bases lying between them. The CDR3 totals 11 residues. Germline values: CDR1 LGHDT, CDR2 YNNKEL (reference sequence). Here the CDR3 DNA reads TGTGCCAGCAGTATATTCAATGAGCAGTTCTTC. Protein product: CASSIFNEQFF.

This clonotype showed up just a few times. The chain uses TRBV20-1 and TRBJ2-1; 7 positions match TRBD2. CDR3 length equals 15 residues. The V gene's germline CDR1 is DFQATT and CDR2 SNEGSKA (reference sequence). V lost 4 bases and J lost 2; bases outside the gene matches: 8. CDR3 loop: CSANNWEGPYNEQFF. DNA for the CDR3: TGCAGTGCTAATAACTGGGAGGGGCCCTACAATGAGCAGTTCTTC.

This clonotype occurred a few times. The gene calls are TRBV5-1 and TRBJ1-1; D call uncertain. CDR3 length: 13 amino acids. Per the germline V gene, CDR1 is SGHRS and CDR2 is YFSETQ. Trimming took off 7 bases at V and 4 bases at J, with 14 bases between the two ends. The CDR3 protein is CASRVASFTEAFF. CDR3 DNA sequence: TGCGCCAGCCGGGTTGCCAGCTTCACTGAAGCTTTCTTT.

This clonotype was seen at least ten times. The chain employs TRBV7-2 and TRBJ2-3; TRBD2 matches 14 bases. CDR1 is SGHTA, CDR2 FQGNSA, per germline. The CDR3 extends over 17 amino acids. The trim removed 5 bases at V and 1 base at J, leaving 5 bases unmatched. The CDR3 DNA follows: TGTGCCAGCAGCCCAGCGGGACTAGCGGGGGGCACAGATACGCAGTATTTT. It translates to CASSPAGLAGGTDTQYF.

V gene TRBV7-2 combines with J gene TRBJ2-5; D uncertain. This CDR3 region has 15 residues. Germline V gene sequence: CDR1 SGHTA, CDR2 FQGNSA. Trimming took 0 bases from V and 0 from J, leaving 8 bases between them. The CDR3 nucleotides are TGTGCCAGCAGCTTAGCGGCGAAGTACCAAGAGACCCAGTACTTC. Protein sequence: CASSLAAKYQETQYF.

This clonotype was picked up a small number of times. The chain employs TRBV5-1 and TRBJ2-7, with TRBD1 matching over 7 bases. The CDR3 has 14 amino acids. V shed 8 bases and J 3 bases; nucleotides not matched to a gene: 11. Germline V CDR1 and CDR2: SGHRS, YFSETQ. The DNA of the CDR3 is TGCGCCAGTTCCTGGACAGGAACGGGCTACGAGCAGTACTTC. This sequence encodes CASSWTGTGYEQYF.

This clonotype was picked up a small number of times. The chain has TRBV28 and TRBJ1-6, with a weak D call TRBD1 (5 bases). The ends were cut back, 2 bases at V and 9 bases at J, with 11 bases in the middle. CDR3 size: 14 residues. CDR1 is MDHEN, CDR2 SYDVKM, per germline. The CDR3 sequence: CASSLGGDGSPLHF. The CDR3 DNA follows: TGTGCCAGCAGTTTAGGGGGGGACGGTTCACCCCTCCACTTT.

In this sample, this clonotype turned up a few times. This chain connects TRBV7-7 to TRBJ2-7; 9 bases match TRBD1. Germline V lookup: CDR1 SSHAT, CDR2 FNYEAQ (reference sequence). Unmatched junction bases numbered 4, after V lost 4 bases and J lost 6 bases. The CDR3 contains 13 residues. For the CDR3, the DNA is TGTGCCAGCAGCTCCGACAGGGGGTCCGAGCAGTACTTC. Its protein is CASSSDRGSEQYF.

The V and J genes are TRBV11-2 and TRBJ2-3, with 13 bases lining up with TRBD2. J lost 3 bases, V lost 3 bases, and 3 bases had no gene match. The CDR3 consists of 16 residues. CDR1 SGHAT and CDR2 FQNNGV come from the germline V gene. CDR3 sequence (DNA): TGTGCCAGCAGCTTCCGGACTAGCGGGGGTACAGATACGCAGTATTTT. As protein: CASSFRTSGGTDTQYF.

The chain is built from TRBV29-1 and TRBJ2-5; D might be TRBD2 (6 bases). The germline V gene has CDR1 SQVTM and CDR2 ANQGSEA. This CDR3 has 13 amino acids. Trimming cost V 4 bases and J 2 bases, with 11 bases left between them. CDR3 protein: CSVGGRLQETQYF. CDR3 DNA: TGCAGCGTTGGTGGGAGGCTTCAAGAGACCCAGTACTTC. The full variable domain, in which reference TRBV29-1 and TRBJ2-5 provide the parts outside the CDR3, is SAVISQKPSRDICQRGTSLTIQCQVDSQVTMMFWYRQQPGQSLTLIATANQGSEATYESGFVIDKFPISRPNLTFSTLTVSNMSPEDSSIYLCSVGGRLQETQYFGPGTRLLVL.

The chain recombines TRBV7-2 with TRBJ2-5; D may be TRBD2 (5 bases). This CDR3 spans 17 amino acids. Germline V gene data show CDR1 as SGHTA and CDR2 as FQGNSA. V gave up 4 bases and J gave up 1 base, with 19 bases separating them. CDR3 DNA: TGTGCCAGCAGCTCGCCGGCCGGTCGGGGAGTCCAAGAGACCCAGTACTTC. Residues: CASSSPAGRGVQETQYF.

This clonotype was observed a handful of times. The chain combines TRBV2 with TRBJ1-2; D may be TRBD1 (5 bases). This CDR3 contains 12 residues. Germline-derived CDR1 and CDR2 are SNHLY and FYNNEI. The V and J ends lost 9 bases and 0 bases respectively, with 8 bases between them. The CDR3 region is CARTEANYGYTF. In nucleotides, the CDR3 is TGTGCCAGGACAGAAGCTAACTATGGCTACACCTTC.

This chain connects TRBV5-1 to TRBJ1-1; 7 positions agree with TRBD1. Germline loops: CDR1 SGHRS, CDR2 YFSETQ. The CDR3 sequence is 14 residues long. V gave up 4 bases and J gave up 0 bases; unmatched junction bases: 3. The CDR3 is CASSGTGVNTEAFF. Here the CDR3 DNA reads TGCGCCAGCAGCGGCACAGGGGTGAACACTGAAGCTTTCTTT.